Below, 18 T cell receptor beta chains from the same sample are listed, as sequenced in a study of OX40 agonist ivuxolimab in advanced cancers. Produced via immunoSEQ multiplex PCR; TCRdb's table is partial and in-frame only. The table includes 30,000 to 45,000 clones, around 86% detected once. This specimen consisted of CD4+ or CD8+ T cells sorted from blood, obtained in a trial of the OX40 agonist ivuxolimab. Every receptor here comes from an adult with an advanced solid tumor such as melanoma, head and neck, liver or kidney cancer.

Here the CDR3 reads CASSASSLAGGTDTQYF. In nucleotides, the CDR3 is TGCGCCAGCAGCGCATCGTCTCTAGCGGGGGGCACAGATACGCAGTATTTT. The rearrangement joins TRBV5-1 to TRBJ2-3, with TRBD2 identical over 10 bases. The CDR3 has 17 amino acids. V gave up 4 bases and J gave up 1 base; unmatched junction bases: 9. The germline gives CDR1 SGHRS, CDR2 YFSETQ.

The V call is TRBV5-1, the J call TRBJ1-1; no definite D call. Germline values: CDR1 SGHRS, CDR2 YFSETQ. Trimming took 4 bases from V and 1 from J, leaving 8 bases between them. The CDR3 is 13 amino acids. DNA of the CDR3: TGCGCCAGCAGCCCTCGACAGAACACTGAAGCTTTCTTT. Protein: CASSPRQNTEAFF.

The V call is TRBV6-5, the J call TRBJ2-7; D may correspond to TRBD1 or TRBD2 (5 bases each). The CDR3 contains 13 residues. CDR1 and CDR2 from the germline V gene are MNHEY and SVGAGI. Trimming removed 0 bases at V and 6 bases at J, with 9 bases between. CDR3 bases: TGTGCCAGCAGTTACTCGGGGACCGGCGAGCAGTACTTC. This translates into CASSYSGTGEQYF.

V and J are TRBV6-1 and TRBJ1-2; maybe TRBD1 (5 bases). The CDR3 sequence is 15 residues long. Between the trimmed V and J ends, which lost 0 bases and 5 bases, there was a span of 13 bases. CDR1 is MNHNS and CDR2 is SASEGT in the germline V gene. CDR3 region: CASSEAQAGTYGYTF. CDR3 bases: TGTGCCAGCAGTGAAGCTCAAGCAGGGACTTATGGCTACACCTTC.

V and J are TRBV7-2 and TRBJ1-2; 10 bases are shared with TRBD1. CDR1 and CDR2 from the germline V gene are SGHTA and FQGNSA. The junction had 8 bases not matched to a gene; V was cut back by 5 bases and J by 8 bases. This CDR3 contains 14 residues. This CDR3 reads CASSTDRGRRGYTF. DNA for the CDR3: TGTGCCAGCAGCACCGACAGGGGGCGCAGAGGCTACACCTTC.

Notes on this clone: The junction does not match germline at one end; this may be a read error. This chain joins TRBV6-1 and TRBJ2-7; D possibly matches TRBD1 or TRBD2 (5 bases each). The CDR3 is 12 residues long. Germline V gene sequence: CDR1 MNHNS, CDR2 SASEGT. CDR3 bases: TGTGCCAGCAGCCGACTGGGTGGAATGGGGACCTTC. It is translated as CASSRLGGMGTF.

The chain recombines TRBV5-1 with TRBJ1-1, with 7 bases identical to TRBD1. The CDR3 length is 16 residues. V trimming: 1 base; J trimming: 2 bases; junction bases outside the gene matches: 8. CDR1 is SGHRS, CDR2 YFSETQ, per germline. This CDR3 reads CASSLNGQAPNTEAFF. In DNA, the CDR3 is TGCGCCAGCAGCTTGAACGGACAGGCGCCCAACACTGAAGCTTTCTTT. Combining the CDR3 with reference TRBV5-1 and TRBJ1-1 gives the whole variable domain KAGVTQTPRYLIKTRGQQVTLSCSPISGHRSVSWYQQTPGQGLQFLFEYFSETQRNKGNFPGRFSGRQFSNSRSEMNVSTLELGDSALYLCASSLNGQAPNTEAFFGQGTRLTVV.

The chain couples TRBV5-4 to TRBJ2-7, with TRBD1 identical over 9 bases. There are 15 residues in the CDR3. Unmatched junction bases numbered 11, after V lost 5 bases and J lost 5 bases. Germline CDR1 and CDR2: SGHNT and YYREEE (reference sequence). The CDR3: CASRQGQGISHEQYF. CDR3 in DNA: TGTGCCAGCAGGCAGGGACAGGGTATTTCCCACGAGCAGTACTTC.

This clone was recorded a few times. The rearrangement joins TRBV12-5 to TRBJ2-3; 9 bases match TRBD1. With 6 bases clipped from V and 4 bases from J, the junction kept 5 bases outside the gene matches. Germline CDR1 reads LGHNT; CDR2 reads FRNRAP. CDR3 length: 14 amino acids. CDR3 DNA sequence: TGTGCTAGTGGCCCGGGACAGGGTTCAGATACGCAGTATTTT. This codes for CASGPGQGSDTQYF.

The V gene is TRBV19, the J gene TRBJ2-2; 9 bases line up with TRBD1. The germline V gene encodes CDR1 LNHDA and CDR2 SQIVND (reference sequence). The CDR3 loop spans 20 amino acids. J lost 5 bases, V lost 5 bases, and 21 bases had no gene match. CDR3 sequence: CASSGPPGQGRQSGTGELFF. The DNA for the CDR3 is TGTGCCAGTAGTGGCCCTCCGGGACAGGGTCGCCAATCCGGTACCGGGGAGCTGTTTTTT.

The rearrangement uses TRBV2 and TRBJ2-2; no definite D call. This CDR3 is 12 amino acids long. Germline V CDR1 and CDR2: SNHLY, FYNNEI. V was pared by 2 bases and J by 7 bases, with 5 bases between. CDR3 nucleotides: TGTGCCAGCAGTGAATCCGGCGGGGAGCTGTTTTTT. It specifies CASSESGGELFF.

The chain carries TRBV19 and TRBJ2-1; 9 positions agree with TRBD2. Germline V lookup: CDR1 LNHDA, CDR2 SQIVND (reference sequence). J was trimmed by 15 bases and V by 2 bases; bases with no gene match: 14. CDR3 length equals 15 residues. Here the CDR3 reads CASSIFSGTSSHPFF. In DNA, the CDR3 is TGTGCCAGTAGTATATTTTCTGGGACTAGCTCCCACCCGTTCTTC. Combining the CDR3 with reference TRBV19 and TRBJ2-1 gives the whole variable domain DGGITQSPKYLFRKEGQNVTLSCEQNLNHDAMYWYRQDPGQGLRLIYYSQIVNDFQKGDIAEGYSVSREKKESFPLTVTSAQKNPTAFYLCASSIFSGTSSHPFFGPGTRLTVL.

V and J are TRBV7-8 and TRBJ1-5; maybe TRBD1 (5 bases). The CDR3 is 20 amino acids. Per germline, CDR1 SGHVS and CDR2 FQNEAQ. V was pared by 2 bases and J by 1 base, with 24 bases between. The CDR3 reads CASSLKEVGWGLISNQPQHF. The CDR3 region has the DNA TGTGCCAGCAGCTTAAAGGAAGTCGGTTGGGGCTTAATCAGCAATCAGCCCCAGCATTTT.

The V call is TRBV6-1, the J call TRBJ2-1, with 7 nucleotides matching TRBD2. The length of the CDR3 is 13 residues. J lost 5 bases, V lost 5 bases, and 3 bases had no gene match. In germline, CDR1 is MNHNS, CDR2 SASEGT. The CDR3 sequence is CASSSGLHNEQFF. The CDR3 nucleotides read TGTGCCAGCAGTTCGGGACTACACAATGAGCAGTTCTTC.

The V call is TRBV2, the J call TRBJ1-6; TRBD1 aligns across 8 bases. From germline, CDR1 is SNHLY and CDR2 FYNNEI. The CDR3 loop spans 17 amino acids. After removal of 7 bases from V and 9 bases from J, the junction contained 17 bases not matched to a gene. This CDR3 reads CASIRTVSGGAGSPLHF. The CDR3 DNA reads TGTGCCAGCATTCGGACAGTCTCAGGGGGCGCGGGTTCACCCCTCCACTTT.

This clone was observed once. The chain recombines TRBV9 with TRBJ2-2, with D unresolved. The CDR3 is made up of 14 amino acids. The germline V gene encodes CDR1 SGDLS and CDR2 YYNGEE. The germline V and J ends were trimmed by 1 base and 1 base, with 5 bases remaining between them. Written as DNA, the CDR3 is TGTGCCAGCAGCGTAACGGGGAACACCGGGGAGCTGTTTTTT. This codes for CASSVTGNTGELFF.

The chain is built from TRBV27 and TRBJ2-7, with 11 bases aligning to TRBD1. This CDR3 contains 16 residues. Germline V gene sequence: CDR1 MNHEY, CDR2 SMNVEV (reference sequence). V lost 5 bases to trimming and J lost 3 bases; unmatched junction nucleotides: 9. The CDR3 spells CASSLNPGTGGYEQYF. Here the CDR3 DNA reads TGTGCCAGCAGTCTCAACCCCGGGACAGGGGGCTACGAGCAGTACTTC.

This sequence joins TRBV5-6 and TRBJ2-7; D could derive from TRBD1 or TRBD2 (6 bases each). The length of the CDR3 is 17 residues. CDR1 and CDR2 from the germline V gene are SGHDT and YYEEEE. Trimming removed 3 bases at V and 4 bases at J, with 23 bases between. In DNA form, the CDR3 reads TGTGCCAGCAGCTACTACGTGCCCCGGGGGCCAACTTACGAGCAGTACTTC. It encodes CASSYYVPRGPTYEQYF.